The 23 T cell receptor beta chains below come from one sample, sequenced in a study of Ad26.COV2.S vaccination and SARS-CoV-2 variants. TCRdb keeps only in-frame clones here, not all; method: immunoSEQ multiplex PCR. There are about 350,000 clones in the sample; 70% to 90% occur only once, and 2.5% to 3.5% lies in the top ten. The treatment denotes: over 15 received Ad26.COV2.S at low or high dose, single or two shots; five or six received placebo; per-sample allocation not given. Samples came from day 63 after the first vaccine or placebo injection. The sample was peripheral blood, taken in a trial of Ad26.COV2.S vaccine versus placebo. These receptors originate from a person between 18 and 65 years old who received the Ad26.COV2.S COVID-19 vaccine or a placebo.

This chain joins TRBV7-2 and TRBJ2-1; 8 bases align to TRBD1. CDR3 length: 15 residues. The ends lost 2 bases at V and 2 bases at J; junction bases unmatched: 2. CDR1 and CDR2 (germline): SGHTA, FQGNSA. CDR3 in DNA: TGTGCCAGCAGCTTATCAGGGGGCACCTACAATGAGCAGTTCTTC. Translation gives CASSLSGGTYNEQFF.

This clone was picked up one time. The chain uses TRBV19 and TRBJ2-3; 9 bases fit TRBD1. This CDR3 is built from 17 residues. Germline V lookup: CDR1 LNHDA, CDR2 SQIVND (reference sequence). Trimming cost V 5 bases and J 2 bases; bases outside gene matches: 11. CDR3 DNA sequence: TGTGCCAGTAGTGGGTCCCCTGGGACAGGGCTCACAGATACGCAGTATTTT. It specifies CASSGSPGTGLTDTQYF.

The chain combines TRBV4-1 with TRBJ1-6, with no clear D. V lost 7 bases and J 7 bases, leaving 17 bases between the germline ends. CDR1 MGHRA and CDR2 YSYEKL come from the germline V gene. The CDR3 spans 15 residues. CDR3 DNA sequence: TGCGCCAGCACCCTCGACGGGGAGGGCAATTCACCCCTCCACTTT. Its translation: CASTLDGEGNSPLHF.

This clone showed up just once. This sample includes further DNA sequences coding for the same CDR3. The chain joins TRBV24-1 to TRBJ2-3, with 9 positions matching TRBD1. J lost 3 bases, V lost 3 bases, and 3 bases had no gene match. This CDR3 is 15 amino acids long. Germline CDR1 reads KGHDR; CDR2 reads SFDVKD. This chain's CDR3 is CATSDPGQGTDTQYF. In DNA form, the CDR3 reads TGTGCCACCAGTGATCCGGGACAGGGAACAGATACGCAGTATTTT.

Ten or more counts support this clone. This CDR3 reads CASSRDRNYEQYF. The DNA of the CDR3 is TGTGCCAGCAGTCGGGACAGGAACTACGAGCAGTACTTC. V is TRBV19 and J is TRBJ2-7; TRBD1 matches at 8 bases. Germline V gene data show CDR1 as LNHDA and CDR2 as SQIVND (reference sequence). The V segment lost 9 bases and the J segment 3 bases; nucleotides outside the gene matches: 7. CDR3 size: 13 residues. Complete variable domain (other parts from reference TRBV19 and TRBJ2-7): DGGITQSPKYLFRKEGQNVTLSCEQNLNHDAMYWYRQDPGQGLRLIYYSQIVNDFQKGDIAEGYSVSREKKESFPLTVTSAQKNPTAFYLCASSRDRNYEQYFGPGTRLTVT.

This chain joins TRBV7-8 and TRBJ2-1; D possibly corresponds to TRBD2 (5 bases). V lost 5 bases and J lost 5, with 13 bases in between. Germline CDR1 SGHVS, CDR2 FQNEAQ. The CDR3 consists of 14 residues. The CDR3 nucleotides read TGTGCCAGCAGCCAACGACCGGGGAACAATGAGCAGTTCTTC. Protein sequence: CASSQRPGNNEQFF.

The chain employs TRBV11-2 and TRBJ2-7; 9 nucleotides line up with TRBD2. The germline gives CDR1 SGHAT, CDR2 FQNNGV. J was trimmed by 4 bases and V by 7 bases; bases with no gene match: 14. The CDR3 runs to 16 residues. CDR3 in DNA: TGTGCCAGCACGATGGCCGAAGGACTAGCGTCGTACGAGCAGTACTTC. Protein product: CASTMAEGLASYEQYF.

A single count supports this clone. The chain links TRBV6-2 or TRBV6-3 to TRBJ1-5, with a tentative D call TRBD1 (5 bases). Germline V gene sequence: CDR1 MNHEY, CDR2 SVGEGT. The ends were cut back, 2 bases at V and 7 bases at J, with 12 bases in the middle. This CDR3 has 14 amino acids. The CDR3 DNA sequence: TGTGCCAGCAGTTACGGGACCCCGGGGCAGCCCCAGCATTTT. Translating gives CASSYGTPGQPQHF.

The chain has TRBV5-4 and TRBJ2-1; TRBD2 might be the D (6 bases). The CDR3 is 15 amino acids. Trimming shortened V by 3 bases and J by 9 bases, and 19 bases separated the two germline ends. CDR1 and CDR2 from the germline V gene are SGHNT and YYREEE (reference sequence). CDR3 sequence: CASSSVGGNTGEQFF. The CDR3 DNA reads TGTGCCAGCAGCTCTGTGGGGGGTAACACGGGTGAGCAGTTCTTC.

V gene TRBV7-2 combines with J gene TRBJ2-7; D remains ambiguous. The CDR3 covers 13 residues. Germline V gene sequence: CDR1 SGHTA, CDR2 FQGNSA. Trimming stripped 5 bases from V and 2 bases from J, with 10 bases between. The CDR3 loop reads CASSGLPAYEQYF. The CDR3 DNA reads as TGTGCCAGCAGCGGTCTACCAGCCTACGAGCAGTACTTC.

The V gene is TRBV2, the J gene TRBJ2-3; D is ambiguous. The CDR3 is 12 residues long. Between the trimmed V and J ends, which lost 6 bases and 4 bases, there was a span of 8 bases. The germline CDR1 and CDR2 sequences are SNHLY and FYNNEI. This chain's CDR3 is CASSEFADTQYF. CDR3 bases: TGTGCCAGCAGCGAGTTCGCAGATACGCAGTATTTT.

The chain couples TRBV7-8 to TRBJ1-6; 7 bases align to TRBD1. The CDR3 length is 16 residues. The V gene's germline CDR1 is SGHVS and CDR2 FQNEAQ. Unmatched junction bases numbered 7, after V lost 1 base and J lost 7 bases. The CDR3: CASSLGYRGINSPLHF. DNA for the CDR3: TGTGCCAGCAGCTTAGGGTACAGGGGCATCAATTCACCCCTCCACTTT.

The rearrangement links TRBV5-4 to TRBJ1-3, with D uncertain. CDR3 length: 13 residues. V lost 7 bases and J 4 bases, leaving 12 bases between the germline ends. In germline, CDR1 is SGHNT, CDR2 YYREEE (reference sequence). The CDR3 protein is CASRFEQGNTIYF. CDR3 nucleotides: TGTGCCAGCCGTTTTGAACAGGGAAACACCATATATTTT.

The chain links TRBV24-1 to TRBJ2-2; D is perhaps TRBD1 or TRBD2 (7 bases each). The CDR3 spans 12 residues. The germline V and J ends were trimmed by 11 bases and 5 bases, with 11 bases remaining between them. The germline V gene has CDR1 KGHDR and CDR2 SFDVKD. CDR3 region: CASQGGTGELFF. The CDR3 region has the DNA TGTGCCAGCCAGGGGGGGACCGGGGAGCTGTTTTTT.

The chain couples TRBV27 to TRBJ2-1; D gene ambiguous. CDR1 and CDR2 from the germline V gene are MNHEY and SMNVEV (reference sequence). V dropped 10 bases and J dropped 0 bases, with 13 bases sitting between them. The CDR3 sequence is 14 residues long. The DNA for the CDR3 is TGTGCCACCTCGGACGGCAGCTCCTACAATGAGCAGTTCTTC. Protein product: CATSDGSSYNEQFF.

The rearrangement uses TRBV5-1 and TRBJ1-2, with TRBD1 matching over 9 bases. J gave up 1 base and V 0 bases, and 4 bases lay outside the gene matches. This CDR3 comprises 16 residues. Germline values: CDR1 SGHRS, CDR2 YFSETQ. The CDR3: CASSLGGQGINYGYTF. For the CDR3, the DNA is TGCGCCAGCAGCTTGGGGGGACAGGGCATTAACTATGGCTACACCTTC.

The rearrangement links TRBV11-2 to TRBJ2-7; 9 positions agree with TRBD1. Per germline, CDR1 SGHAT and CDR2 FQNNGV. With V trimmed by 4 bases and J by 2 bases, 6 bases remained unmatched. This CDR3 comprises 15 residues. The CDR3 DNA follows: TGTGCCAGCAGCTCGGGGACAGGGCGAACCTACGAGCAGTACTTC. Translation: CASSSGTGRTYEQYF.

For the CDR3, the DNA is TGTGCCAGCAGAATACAGGGTGCTGGAAACACCATATATTTT. Translating it yields CASRIQGAGNTIYF. The chain has TRBV13 and TRBJ1-3; maybe TRBD1 (6 bases). The germline V and J ends were trimmed by 6 bases and 2 bases, with 11 bases remaining between them. The CDR3 has 14 residues. The V gene's germline CDR1 is PRHDT and CDR2 FYEKMQ (reference sequence).

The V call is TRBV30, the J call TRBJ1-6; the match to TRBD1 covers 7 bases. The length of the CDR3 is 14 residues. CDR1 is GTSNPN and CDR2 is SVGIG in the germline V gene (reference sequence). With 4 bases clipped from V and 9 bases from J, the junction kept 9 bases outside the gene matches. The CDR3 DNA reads TGTGCCTGGAATTCGCAGGGGGTTAGTTCACCCCTCCACTTT. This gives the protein CAWNSQGVSSPLHF.

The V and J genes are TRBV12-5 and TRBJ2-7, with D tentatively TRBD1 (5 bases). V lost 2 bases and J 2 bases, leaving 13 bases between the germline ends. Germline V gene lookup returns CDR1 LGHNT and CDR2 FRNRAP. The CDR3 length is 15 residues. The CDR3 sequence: CASGLPSTATYEQYF. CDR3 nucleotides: TGTGCTAGTGGTTTGCCTTCGACAGCGACCTACGAGCAGTACTTC. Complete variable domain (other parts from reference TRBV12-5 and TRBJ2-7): DARVTQTPRHKVTEMGQEVTMRCQPILGHNTVFWYRQTMMQGLELLAYFRNRAPLDDSGMPKDRFSAEMPDATLATLKIQPSEPRDSAVYFCASGLPSTATYEQYFGPGTRLTVT.

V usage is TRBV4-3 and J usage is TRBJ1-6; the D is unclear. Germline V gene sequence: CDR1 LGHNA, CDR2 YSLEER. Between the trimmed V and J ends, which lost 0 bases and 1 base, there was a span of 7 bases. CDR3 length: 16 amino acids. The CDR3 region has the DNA TGCGCCAGCAGCCAAGAGAAAGGGTCCTATAATTCACCCCTCCACTTT. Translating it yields CASSQEKGSYNSPLHF.

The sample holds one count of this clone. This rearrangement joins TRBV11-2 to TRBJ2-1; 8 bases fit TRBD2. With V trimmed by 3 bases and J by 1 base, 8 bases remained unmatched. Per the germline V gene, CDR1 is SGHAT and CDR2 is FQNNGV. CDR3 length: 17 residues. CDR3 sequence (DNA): TGTGCCAGCAGCTTGGAAGGGCGGGAGGCATCCTACAATGAGCAGTTCTTC. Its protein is CASSLEGREASYNEQFF.

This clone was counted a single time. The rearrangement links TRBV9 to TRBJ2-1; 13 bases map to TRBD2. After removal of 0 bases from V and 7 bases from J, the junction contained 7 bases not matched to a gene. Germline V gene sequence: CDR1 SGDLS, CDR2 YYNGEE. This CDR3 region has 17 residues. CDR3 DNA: TGTGCCAGCAGCGTAGATGGACGACTAGCGGGAGGTAATGAGCAGTTCTTC. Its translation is CASSVDGRLAGGNEQFF.